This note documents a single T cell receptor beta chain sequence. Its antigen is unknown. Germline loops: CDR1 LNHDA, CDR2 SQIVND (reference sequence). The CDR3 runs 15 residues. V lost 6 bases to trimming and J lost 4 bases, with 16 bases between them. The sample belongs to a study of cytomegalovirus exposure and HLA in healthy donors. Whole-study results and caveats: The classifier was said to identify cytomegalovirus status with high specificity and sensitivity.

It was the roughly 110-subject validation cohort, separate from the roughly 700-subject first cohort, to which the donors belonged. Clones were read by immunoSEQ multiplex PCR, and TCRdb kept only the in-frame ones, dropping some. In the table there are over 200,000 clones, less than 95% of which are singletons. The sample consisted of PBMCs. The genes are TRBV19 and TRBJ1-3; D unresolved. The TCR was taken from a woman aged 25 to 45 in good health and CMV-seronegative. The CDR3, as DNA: TGTGCCAGTAGACCCCGTGGAGCGGCGGGAAACACCATATATTTT. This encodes CASRPRGAAGNTIYF.